The clone carrying this T cell receptor (beta chain) was counted once. The method was immunoSEQ multiplex PCR; TCRdb's version includes in-frame clones alone and lacks a portion of them. The top ten clones hold 4.5% to 7% of a sample with about 200,000 clones, roughly 80% of them seen once. This sample is drawn from a study of blood T cell repertoires in COVID-19. Overall study: COVID-19 samples from acute and convalescent phases originated in the United States, Italy and Spain.

There are 13 residues in the CDR3. After removal of 11 bases from V and 5 bases from J, the junction contained 4 bases not matched to a gene. Germline V gene lookup returns CDR1 ENHRY and CDR2 SYGVKD. Sequenced sample: peripheral blood. The receptor was derived from a woman aged 70-85 years with acute or convalescent COVID-19. This sequence joins TRBV10-3 and TRBJ2-1, with 12 bases lining up with TRBD2. The CDR3 nucleotides are TGTGCCGCCGCTAGCGGGAGGGACAATGAGCAGTTCTTC. Translation: CAAASGRDNEQFF.